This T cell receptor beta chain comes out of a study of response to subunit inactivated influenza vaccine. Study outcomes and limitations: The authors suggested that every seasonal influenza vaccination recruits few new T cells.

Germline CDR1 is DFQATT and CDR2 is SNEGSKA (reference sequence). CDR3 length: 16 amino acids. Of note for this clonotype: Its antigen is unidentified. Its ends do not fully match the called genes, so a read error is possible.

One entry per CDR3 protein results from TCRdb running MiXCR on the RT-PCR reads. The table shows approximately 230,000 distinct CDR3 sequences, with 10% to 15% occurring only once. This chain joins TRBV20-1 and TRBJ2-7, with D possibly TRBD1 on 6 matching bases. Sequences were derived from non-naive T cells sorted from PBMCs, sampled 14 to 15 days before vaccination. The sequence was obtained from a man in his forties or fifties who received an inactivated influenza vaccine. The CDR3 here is CCARDGGRGFSYEQYF. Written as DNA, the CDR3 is TGCTGTGCTAGAGATGGTGGCAGGGGATTCTCCTACGAGCAGTACTTC.